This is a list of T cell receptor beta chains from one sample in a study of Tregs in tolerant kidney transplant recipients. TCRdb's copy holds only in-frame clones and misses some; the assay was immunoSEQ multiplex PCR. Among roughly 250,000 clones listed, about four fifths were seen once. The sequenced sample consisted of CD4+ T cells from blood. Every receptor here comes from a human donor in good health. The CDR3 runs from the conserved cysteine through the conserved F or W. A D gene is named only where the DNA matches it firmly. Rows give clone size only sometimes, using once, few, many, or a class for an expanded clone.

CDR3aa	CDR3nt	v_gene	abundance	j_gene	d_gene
CASSWTGGEQYF	TGTGCCAGCAGCTGGACAGGGGGAGAGCAGTACTTC	TRBV5-5	.	TRBJ2-7	TRBD1
CASSQDAGATYEQYF	TGCGCCAGCAGCCAAGATGCGGGAGCAACCTACGAGCAGTACTTC	TRBV4-1	few	TRBJ2-7	TRBD2
CASSESTSGLSTDTQYF	TGCGCCAGCAGTGAGTCGACTAGCGGGCTTAGCACAGATACGCAGTATTTT	TRBV10-1	.	TRBJ2-3	TRBD2
CASSPGQGGRGYGYTF	TGTGCCAGCAGTCCCGGACAGGGGGGAAGGGGCTATGGCTACACCTTC	TRBV2	.	TRBJ1-2	TRBD1
CASSLLANNEQFF	TGTGCCAGCAGCTTGCTCGCAAACAATGAGCAGTTCTTC	TRBV5-5	.	TRBJ2-1	.
CASTDFGQGGTGELFF	TGCGCCAGCACCGACTTTGGGCAGGGAGGGACCGGGGAGCTGTTTTTT	TRBV5-1	.	TRBJ2-2	TRBD2
CASSLFSPLLGGNTIYF	TGTGCCAGCAGCTTATTCTCACCGTTACTGGGTGGAAACACCATATATTTT	TRBV7-3	.	TRBJ1-3	.
CASSLTTGGNSYGYTF	TGCGCCAGCAGTTTAACTACAGGGGGCAACTCCTATGGCTACACCTTC	TRBV5-1	.	TRBJ1-2	TRBD1
CASSLEPDTQYF	TGTGCCAGCAGCTTAGAGCCAGATACGCAGTATTTT	TRBV11-3	.	TRBJ2-3	.
CASSLPKWGTQDSGANVLTF	TGTGCCAGCAGCTTACCAAAGTGGGGGACGCAAGACTCTGGGGCCAACGTCCTGACTTTC	TRBV7-3	.	TRBJ2-6	.
CASRLGTGGTDTQYF	TGTGCCAGCAGACTTGGGACAGGCGGTACAGATACGCAGTATTTT	TRBV2	.	TRBJ2-3	TRBD1
CATRTSGSYEQYF	TGTGCCACCCGGACTAGCGGTTCCTACGAGCAGTACTTC	TRBV30	.	TRBJ2-7	TRBD2
CASSTGTYNEQFF	TGTGCCAGCAGCACGGGGACCTACAATGAGCAGTTCTTC	TRBV11-3	.	TRBJ2-1	.
CASSYPGTGNQPQHF	TGTGCCAGCAGTTACCCCGGGACAGGGAATCAGCCCCAGCATTTT	TRBV6-5	.	TRBJ1-5	TRBD1
CATEGALDYGYTF	TGTGCCACCGAGGGGGCCCTTGACTATGGCTACACCTTC	TRBV28	.	TRBJ1-2	TRBD1
CASSVVGVGLGTGELFF	TGTGCCAGCAGCGTAGTTGGCGTGGGGTTAGGGACCGGGGAGCTGTTTTTT	TRBV9	.	TRBJ2-2	.
CASSEGTSGGRKFF	TGTGCCAGCAGTGAAGGGACTAGCGGGGGGAGGAAGTTCTTC	TRBV2	once	TRBJ2-1	TRBD2
CASSRYLRDMGSPLHF	TGCGCCAGCAGCCGCTACCTTCGGGACATGGGATCACCCCTCCACTTT	TRBV4-1	.	TRBJ1-6	.
CASSSTGSNTEAFF	TGTGCCAGCAGTTCAACAGGGTCAAACACTGAAGCTTTCTTT	TRBV6-5	.	TRBJ1-1	.
CASSLGQGPEVNQPQHF	TGTGCCAGCAGCTTAGGACAGGGGCCGGAGGTCAATCAGCCCCAGCATTTT	TRBV7-9	.	TRBJ1-5	TRBD1
CASSHVGQGGDTEAFF	TGTGCCAGCAGCCACGTGGGACAGGGGGGTGACACTGAAGCTTTCTTT	TRBV4-2	few	TRBJ1-1	TRBD1
CASSRVSSYNEQFF	TGCGCCAGCAGCAGGGTGAGCTCCTACAATGAGCAGTTCTTC	TRBV5-1	.	TRBJ2-1	.
CASSPGQRAYEQYF	TGTGCCAGCAGCCCCGGACAGAGAGCCTACGAGCAGTACTTC	TRBV11-3	.	TRBJ2-7	.
CASSQDHIYWNSYEQYF	TGCGCCAGCAGCCAAGACCATATTTATTGGAACTCCTACGAGCAGTACTTC	TRBV4-1	.	TRBJ2-7	.
CASSGTAGGGKLFF	TGTGCCAGCAGCGGGACAGCCGGGGGTGGAAAACTGTTTTTT	TRBV5-6	.	TRBJ1-4	TRBD1
CASSSFANTEAFF	TGTGCCAGCAGTTCGTTCGCGAACACTGAAGCTTTCTTT	TRBV6-6	.	TRBJ1-1	.
CASSVRPRGSTYEQYF	TGTGCCAGCAGTGTCAGGCCCCGGGGCTCCACATACGAGCAGTACTTC	TRBV2	.	TRBJ2-7	.
CASSGPLTSGTGELFF	TGCGCCAGCAGTGGGCCCCTGACTAGCGGGACCGGGGAGCTGTTTTTT	TRBV10-2	.	TRBJ2-2	TRBD2
CASSPAGAGTYNEQFF	TGTGCCAGTAGTCCCGCGGGGGCGGGAACCTACAATGAGCAGTTCTTC	TRBV28	.	TRBJ2-1	.
CASSLKWREPEYQETQYF	TGTGCCAGCTCCCTGAAATGGCGGGAGCCCGAATACCAAGAGACCCAGTACTTC	TRBV25-1	once	TRBJ2-5	TRBD2
CAGAGHPGEQYF	TGTGCCGGGGCAGGACACCCTGGGGAGCAGTACTTC	TRBV6-5	.	TRBJ2-7	.
CASSVVGARIGETQYF	TGTGCCAGCAGCGTAGTGGGGGCTCGAATCGGGGAGACCCAGTACTTC	TRBV9	.	TRBJ2-5	.
CASSEGDRGPNQPQHF	TGTGCCAGCAGCGAGGGGGACAGGGGCCCCAATCAGCCCCAGCATTTT	TRBV6-6	.	TRBJ1-5	TRBD1
CSVEVGGAETQYF	TGCAGCGTTGAAGTCGGAGGGGCGGAGACCCAGTACTTC	TRBV29-1	.	TRBJ2-5	.
CASIPGSYNSPLHF	TGTGCCAGCATCCCCGGCTCCTATAATTCACCCCTCCACTTT	TRBV2	.	TRBJ1-6	.
CASSSGLGLDEQYF	TGCGCCAGCAGCTCGGGGCTGGGTTTGGACGAGCAGTACTTC	TRBV5-1	.	TRBJ2-7	.
CASSMSGNTEAFF	TGTGCCAGTAGTATGTCCGGGAACACTGAAGCTTTCTTT	TRBV19	few	TRBJ1-1	.
CASRWTGGPYEQYF	TGTGCCAGCAGGTGGACAGGGGGCCCCTACGAGCAGTACTTC	TRBV2	.	TRBJ2-7	TRBD1
CAIKERGTGELFF	TGTGCCATCAAGGAGAGGGGCACCGGGGAGCTGTTTTTT	TRBV10-3	.	TRBJ2-2	.
CASSDGGLAGNRADTQYF	TGTGCCAGCAGCGATGGCGGCCTAGCGGGGAATCGGGCAGATACGCAGTATTTT	TRBV11-2	.	TRBJ2-3	TRBD2
CSVPTSGGITDTQYF	TGCAGCGTTCCAACTAGCGGGGGTATCACAGATACGCAGTATTTT	TRBV29-1	.	TRBJ2-3	TRBD2
CSVGDPGTYSYEQYF	TGCAGCGTCGGAGACCCCGGGACATATTCCTACGAGCAGTACTTC	TRBV29-1	.	TRBJ2-7	.
CASSQEGVQGRTEAFF	TGTGCCAGCAGCCAAGAAGGGGTGCAGGGGCGCACTGAAGCTTTCTTT	TRBV14	.	TRBJ1-1	.
CSASSGKALHF	TGCAGTGCTAGTTCCGGGAAGGCCCTCCACTTT	TRBV20-1	.	TRBJ1-6	.
CASNLVRSTDTQYF	TGTGCCAGCAACCTAGTCCGGAGCACAGATACGCAGTATTTT	TRBV7-9	.	TRBJ2-3	.
CASSLVGGLARRTGGELFF	TGTGCCAGCAGCTTGGTTGGCGGACTAGCGAGGAGAACTGGCGGGGAGCTGTTTTTT	TRBV5-4	.	TRBJ2-2	TRBD2